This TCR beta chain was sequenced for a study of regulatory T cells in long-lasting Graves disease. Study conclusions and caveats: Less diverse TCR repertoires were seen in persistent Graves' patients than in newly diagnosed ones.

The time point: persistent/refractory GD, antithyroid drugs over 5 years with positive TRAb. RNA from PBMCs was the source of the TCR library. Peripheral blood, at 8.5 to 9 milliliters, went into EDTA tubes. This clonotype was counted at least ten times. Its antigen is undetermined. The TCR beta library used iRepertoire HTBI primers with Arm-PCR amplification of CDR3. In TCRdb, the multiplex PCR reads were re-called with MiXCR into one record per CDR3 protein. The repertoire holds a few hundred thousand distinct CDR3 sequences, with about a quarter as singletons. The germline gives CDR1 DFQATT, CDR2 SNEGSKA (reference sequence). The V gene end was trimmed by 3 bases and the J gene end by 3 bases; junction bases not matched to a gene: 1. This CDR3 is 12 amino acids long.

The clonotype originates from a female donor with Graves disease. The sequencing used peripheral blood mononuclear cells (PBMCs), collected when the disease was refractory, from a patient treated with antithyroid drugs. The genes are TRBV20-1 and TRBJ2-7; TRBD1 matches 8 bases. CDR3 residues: CSASGTGYEQYF. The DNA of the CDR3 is TGCAGTGCTAGCGGGACAGGCTACGAGCAGTACTTC.